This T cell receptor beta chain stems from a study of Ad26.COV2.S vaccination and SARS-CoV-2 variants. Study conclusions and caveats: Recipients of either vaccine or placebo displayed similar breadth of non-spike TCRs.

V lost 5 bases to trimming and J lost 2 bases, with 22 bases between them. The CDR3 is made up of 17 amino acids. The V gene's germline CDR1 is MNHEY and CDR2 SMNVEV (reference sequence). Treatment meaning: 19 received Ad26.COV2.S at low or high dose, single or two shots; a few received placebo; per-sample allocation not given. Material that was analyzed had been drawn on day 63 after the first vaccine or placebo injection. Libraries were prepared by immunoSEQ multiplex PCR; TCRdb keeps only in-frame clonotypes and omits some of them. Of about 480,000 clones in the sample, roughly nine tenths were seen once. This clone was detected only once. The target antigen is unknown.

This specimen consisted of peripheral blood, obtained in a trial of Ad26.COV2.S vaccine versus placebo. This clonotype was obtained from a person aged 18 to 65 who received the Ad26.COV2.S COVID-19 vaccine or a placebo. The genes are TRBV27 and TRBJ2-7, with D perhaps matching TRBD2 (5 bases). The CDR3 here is CASSPPTLVGVTYEQYF. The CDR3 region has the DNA TGTGCCAGCAGTCCACCCACCCTGGTGGGAGTCACCTACGAGCAGTACTTC.